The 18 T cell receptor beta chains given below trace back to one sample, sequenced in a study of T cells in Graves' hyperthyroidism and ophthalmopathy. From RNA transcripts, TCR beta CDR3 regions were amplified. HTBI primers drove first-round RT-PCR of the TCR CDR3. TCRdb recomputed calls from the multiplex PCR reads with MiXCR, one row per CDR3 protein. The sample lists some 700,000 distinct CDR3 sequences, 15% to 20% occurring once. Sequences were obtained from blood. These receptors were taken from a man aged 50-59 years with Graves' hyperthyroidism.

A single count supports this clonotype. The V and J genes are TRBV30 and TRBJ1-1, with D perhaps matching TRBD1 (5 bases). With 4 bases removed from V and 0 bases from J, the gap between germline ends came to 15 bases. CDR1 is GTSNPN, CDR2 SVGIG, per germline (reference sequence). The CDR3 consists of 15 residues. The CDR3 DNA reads TGTGCCTGGAACCCCCCCCGGGGGTTGAACACTGAAGCTTTCTTT. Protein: CAWNPPRGLNTEAFF.

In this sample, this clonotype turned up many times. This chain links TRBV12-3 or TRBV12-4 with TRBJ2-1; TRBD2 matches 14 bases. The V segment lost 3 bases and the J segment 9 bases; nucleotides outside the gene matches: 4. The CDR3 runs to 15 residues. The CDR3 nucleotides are TGTGCCAGCAGTTTGGGACTAGCGGGAGTCAGTGAGCAGTTCTTC. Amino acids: CASSLGLAGVSEQFF.

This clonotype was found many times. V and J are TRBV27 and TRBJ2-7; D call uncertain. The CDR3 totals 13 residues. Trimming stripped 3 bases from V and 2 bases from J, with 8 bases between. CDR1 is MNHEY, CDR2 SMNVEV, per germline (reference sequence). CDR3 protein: CASSFGPTYEQYF. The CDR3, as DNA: TGTGCCAGCAGTTTCGGCCCGACCTACGAGCAGTACTTC.

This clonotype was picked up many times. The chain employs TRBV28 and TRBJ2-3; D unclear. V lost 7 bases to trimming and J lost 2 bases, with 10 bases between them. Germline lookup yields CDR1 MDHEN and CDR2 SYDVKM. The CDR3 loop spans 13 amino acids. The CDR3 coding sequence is TGTGCCAGCACCGAGGTAGTCACAGATACGCAGTATTTT. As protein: CASTEVVTDTQYF.

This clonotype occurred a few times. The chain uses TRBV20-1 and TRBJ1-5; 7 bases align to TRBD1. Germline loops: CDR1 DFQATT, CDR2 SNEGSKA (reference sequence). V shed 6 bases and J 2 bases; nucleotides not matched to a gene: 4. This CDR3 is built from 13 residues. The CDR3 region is CSARQGGNQPQHF. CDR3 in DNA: TGCAGTGCCAGACAGGGAGGCAATCAGCCCCAGCATTTT.

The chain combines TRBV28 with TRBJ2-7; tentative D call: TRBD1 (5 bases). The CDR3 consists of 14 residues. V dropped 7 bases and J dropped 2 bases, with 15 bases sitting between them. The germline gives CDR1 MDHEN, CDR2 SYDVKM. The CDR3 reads CASTPLQVTYEQYF. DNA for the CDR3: TGTGCCAGCACCCCTTTACAGGTGACCTACGAGCAGTACTTC.

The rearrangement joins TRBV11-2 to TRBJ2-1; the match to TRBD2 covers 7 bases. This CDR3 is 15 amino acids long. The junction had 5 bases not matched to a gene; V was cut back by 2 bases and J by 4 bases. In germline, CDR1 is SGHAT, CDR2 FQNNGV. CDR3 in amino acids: CASSLMEREYNEQFF. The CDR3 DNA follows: TGTGCCAGCAGCTTAATGGAGCGGGAATACAATGAGCAGTTCTTC.

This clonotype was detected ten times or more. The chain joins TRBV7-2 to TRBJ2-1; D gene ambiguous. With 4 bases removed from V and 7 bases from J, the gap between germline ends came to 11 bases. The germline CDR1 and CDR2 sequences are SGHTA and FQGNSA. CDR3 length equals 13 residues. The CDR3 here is CASSWNLGNEQFF. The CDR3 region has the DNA TGTGCCAGCAGCTGGAATCTCGGGAATGAGCAGTTCTTC.

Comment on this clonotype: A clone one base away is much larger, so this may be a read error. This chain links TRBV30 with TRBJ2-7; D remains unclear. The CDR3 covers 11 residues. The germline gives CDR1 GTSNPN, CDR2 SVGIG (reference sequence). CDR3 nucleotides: TGTGCCTGGAGTGGTCTCTACGAGCACTACTTC. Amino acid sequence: CAWSGLYEHYF.

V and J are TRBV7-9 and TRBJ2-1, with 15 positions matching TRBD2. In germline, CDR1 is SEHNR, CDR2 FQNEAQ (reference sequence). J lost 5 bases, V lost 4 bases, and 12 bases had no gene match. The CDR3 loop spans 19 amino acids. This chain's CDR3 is CASSSVGLAGGYQNNEQFF. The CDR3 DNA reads TGTGCCAGCAGCTCAGTGGGACTAGCGGGAGGATATCAGAACAATGAGCAGTTCTTC.

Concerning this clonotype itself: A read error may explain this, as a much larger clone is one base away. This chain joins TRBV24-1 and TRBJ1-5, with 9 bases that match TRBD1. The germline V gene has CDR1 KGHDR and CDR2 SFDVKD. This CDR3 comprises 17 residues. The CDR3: CATSDFAGQGNDQPRHF. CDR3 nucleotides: TGTGCCACCAGTGATTTTGCTGGACAGGGGAACGATCAGCCCCGGCATTTT.

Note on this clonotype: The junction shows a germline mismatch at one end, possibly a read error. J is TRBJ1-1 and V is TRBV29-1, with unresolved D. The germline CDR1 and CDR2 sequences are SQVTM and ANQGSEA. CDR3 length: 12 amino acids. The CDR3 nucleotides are TGCAGCGTTTGGGCCCCGAACACTGAATCTTTCTTT. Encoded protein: CSVWAPNTESFF.

CDR3: CASSQVVGVAYEQYF. The CDR3 bases are TGCGCCAGCAGCCAAGTGGTAGGGGTCGCCTACGAGCAGTACTTC. The chain combines TRBV4-3 with TRBJ2-7, with TRBD1 as a possible D gene (5 bases). This CDR3 has 15 residues. Per germline, CDR1 LGHNA and CDR2 YSLEER. Trimming left V 1 base short and J 2 bases short, with 12 bases between.

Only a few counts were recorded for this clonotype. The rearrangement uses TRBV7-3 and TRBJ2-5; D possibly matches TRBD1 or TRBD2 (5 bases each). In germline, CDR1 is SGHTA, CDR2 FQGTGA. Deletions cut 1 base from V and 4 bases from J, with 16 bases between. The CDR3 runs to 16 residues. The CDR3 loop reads CASSLNTRPGTETQYF. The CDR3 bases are TGTGCCAGCAGCTTAAATACCCGCCCGGGGACAGAGACCCAGTACTTC.

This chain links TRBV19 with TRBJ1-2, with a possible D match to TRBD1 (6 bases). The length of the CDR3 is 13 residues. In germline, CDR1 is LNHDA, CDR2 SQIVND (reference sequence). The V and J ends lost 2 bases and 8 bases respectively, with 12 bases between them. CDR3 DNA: TGTGCCAGTAGTATAAGGACAGTTCGCGGCTACACCTTC. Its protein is CASSIRTVRGYTF.

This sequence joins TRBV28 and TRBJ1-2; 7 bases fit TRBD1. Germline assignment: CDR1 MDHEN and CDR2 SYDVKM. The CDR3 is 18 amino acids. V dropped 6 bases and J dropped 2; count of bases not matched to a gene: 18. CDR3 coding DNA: TGTGCCAGCAGGCTCCCTTCGGCAGGGGGAGGGAAAAACTATGGCTACACCTTC. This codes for CASRLPSAGGGKNYGYTF.

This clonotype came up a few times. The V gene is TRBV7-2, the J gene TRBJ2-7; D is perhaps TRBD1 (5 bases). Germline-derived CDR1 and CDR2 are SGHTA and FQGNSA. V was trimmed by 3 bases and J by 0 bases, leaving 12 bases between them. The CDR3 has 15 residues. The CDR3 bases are TGTGCCAGCAGCTTGGTACAGGTTAGCTCCTACGAGCAGTACTTC. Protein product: CASSLVQVSSYEQYF.

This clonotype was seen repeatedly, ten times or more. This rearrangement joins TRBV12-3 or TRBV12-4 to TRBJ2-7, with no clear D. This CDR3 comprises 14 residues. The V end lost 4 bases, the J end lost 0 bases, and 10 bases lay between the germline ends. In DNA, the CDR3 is TGTGCCAGCAGTTCCTTCGGCAGCTCCTACGAGCAGTACTTC. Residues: CASSSFGSSYEQYF.